This is a list of T cell receptor beta chains from one sample in a study of blood T cell repertoires in COVID-19. Libraries were prepared by immunoSEQ multiplex PCR; TCRdb keeps only in-frame clonotypes and omits some of them. There are 85,000 to 100,000 clones in the sample; 79% occur only once, and around a sixth lies in the top ten. Input material: peripheral blood. The receptors shown here come from a woman of 80 years or more with active or convalescent COVID-19. Each CDR3 is given with its conserved first and last residue. D genes are given only for firm matches. Size is stated for part of the rows, as once, few or many counts, or as a class when the clone is expanded.

TRBV29-1	.	.	14	TRBJ2-7	TGCAGCCCTCCAGGGAAACAGGACTCCTACGAGCAGTACTTC	CSPPGKQDSYEQYF
TRBV28	.	.	15	TRBJ1-5	TGTGCCAGCAGTTTAAGTCAACTGAGCAATCAGCCCCAGCATTTT	CASSLSQLSNQPQHF
TRBV6-5	.	TRBD1	14	TRBJ2-4	TGTGCCAGCAGTCCCGGGACAGCTCAAAACATTCAGTACTTC	CASSPGTAQNIQYF
TRBV6-5	.	TRBD1	14	TRBJ1-5	TGTGCCGGATCCCCAGGGGGAAAAGATCAGCCCCAGCATTTT	CAGSPGGKDQPQHF
TRBV29-1	.	TRBD1	15	TRBJ2-3	TGCAGCGCCAGTCGACAGGGGGAGAGCACAGATACGCAGTATTTT	CSASRQGESTDTQYF
TRBV7-2	.	.	13	TRBJ1-1	TGTGCCACTAGGAGGGGATTGAACACTGAAGCTTTCTTT	CATRRGLNTEAFF
TRBV5-1	.	TRBD1	16	TRBJ1-1	TGCGCCAGCAGCTTGGCGGGACAGGGGGCGGTCACTGAAGCTTTCTTT	CASSLAGQGAVTEAFF
TRBV2	.	.	14	TRBJ1-5	TGTGCCAGCAGTGGGGGGCAGGGAGATCAGCCCCAGCATTTT	CASSGGQGDQPQHF
TRBV7-3	.	TRBD2	16	TRBJ2-3	TGTGCCAGCAGCTTACTAGCGGGCACTAGCACAGATACGCAGTATTTT	CASSLLAGTSTDTQYF
TRBV28	.	.	15	TRBJ2-3	TGTGCCAGCACCTCTGGAGGGGCCCCTCGGGATACGCAGTATTTT	CASTSGGAPRDTQYF
TRBV5-1	.	.	15	TRBJ1-3	TGTGCCAGCAGCTTGGAACGGGGATACGGAAACACCATATATTTT	CASSLERGYGNTIYF
TRBV29-1	.	.	14	TRBJ1-2	TGCAGCGTTGATAGGTGGACAGACCACTATGGCTACACCTTC	CSVDRWTDHYGYTF
TRBV5-1	.	.	15	TRBJ2-2	TGCGCCAGCAGCTTCACGGGAACGAACACCGGGGAGCTGTTTTTT	CASSFTGTNTGELFF
TRBV19	.	.	14	TRBJ1-4	TGTGCCAGCTCCCACAGGGATTTTAATGAAAAACTGTTTTTT	CASSHRDFNEKLFF
TRBV9	.	.	17	TRBJ2-7	TGTGCCAGCAGTTCTACCGACAGCAAGTGGGGCTACTACGAGCAGTACTTC	CASSSTDSKWGYYEQYF
TRBV14	.	TRBD2	17	TRBJ2-2	TGTGCCAGCAGCCAAGATCTCGGACTAGCGGGAGCCGGGGAGCTGTTTTTT	CASSQDLGLAGAGELFF
TRBV2	.	.	15	TRBJ1-6	TGTGCCAGCAGTGACCGCGGGCGAGGGAATTCACCCCTCCACTTT	CASSDRGRGNSPLHF
TRBV7-8	.	.	15	TRBJ2-6	TGTGCCAGCAGCCCCCGGACAGCCGGGGCCAACGTCCTGACTTTC	CASSPRTAGANVLTF
TRBV9	.	.	15	TRBJ2-3	TGTGCCAGCAGCGCCCATCCCCTGCAGGCAGATACGCAGTATTTT	CASSAHPLQADTQYF
TRBV19	.	TRBD2	16	TRBJ2-7	TGTGCCAGTAGGACTAGCGGGAGTGCCGGTTCCTACGAGCAGTACTTC	CASRTSGSAGSYEQYF
TRBV9	.	TRBD1	15	TRBJ1-5	TGTGCCAGCAGCGTGGGGACAGGGGTCAATCAGCCCCAGCATTTT	CASSVGTGVNQPQHF
TRBV28	few	.	13	TRBJ2-5	TGTGCCAGCAGTTTAGGGAAATGGGACTTTCGTGACTTC	CASSLGKWDFRDF
TRBV6-2/TRBV6-3	many	.	14	TRBJ2-7	TGTGCCAGCAGTTCGGGAGCCCCCTCCTACGAGCAGTACTTC	CASSSGAPSYEQYF
TRBV7-2	few	.	13	TRBJ1-2	TGTGCCAGCAGCTTTGACAGATCCTCTGGCTACACCTTC	CASSFDRSSGYTF
TRBV6-2/TRBV6-3	.	.	15	TRBJ1-5	TGTGCCAGCAGTTACGGAGGTGTCTCCAATCAGCCCCAGCATTTT	CASSYGGVSNQPQHF
TRBV24-1	once	TRBD1	15	TRBJ1-5	TGTGCCACCAGTGATCGGACAGGGGGCAATCAGCCCCAGCATTTT	CATSDRTGGNQPQHF
TRBV7-6	.	.	15	TRBJ2-3	TGTGCCAGCAGCTTGGGGCGGGAACTAGATACGGTGCAGTATTTT	CASSLGRELDTVQYF
TRBV6-6	.	TRBD2	15	TRBJ2-3	TGTGCCAGCAGTCCCGGGACTAGCCGTGCAGGTACGCAGTATTTT	CASSPGTSRAGTQYF
TRBV28	once	.	14	TRBJ2-7	TGTGCCAGCAGAACAACAGGGTCCACCTACGAGCAGTACTTC	CASRTTGSTYEQYF
TRBV7-2	.	.	14	TRBJ2-7	TGTGCCAGCAGCTTAGGAGCCATCCCCTACGAGCAGTACTTC	CASSLGAIPYEQYF